Below, 5 T cell receptor beta chains from the same sample are listed, as sequenced in a study of regulatory T cells in long-lasting Graves disease. Library construction for TCR beta used iRepertoire HTBI primers and Arm-PCR of CDR3 regions. Via MiXCR, TCRdb re-called the multiplex PCR reads, giving one row per CDR3 protein. The data hold some 280,000 distinct CDR3 sequences, with around 20% observed a single time. Time point described: persistent/refractory GD, antithyroid drugs over 5 years with positive TRAb. Extracted PBMC RNA gave rise to the TCR library. Material: peripheral blood mononuclear cells (PBMCs), obtained when the disease was refractory, from a patient treated with antithyroid drugs. Receptors originate from a female donor with Graves disease.

This clonotype occurred many times. The chain couples TRBV12-3 or TRBV12-4 to TRBJ2-7; 7 bases are shared with TRBD1. Trimming took 4 bases from V and 4 from J; bases not matched to a gene: 7. This CDR3 region has 14 residues. As DNA, the CDR3 is TGTGCCAGCAGTTCCAGACAGGGACCATACGAGCAGTACTTC. Encoded protein: CASSSRQGPYEQYF.

The CDR3 reads CASSHPQGGEETQYF. The CDR3 nucleotides are TGTGCCAGCAGCCACCCCCAAGGAGGGGAAGAGACCCAGTACTTC. The V gene is TRBV7-2, the J gene TRBJ2-5; a possible D gene is TRBD2 (6 bases). Germline V gene lookup returns CDR1 SGHTA and CDR2 FQGNSA. The CDR3 sequence is 15 residues long. Trimming took 5 bases from V and 3 from J, leaving 16 bases between them.

The chain is built from TRBV27 and TRBJ2-7; 7 bases are shared with TRBD2. Trimming cost V 3 bases and J 6 bases; bases outside gene matches: 8. Germline CDR1 reads MNHEY; CDR2 reads SMNVEV (reference sequence). The CDR3 is 14 residues long. Here the CDR3 DNA reads TGTGCCAGCAGTTTGGGGGGGAGTTTAAGCGAGCAGTACTTC. Translation gives CASSLGGSLSEQYF.

Notes on this clonotype: A much larger clone differs by one base, so this may be a read error. This chain connects TRBV28 to TRBJ2-7, with a possible D match to TRBD1 (5 bases). The CDR3 is made up of 14 amino acids. Germline loops: CDR1 MDHEN, CDR2 SYDVKM. V lost 5 bases, J lost 3 bases, and 14 bases lay in between. CDR3 bases: TGTGCCAGCAGTCCCCAACAGGTGGACTACGAGCAGTACTTC. Translating it yields CASSPQQVDYEQYF.

The chain couples TRBV2 to TRBJ2-7; 8 bases are a match to TRBD2. J was trimmed by 9 bases and V by 6 bases; bases with no gene match: 13. The CDR3 spans 14 residues. In germline, CDR1 is SNHLY, CDR2 FYNNEI. CDR3: CASSPAGLADLQYF. The DNA of the CDR3 is TGTGCCAGCAGCCCCGCCGGACTAGCAGATTTGCAGTACTTC.